Listed below are T cell receptor beta chains from one sample, sequenced in a study of cytomegalovirus exposure and HLA in healthy donors. The method was immunoSEQ multiplex PCR; TCRdb's version includes in-frame clones alone and lacks a portion of them. The data hold a few hundred thousand clones, with approximately 80% observed a single time. The specimen was PBMCs. The source of these receptors is a woman aged 45-65 years in good health and CMV-seropositive. Both conserved end residues are part of each CDR3. Fields, in order: J gene, V gene, D gene, clone size, CDR3 DNA, CDR3 protein. A D gene is named only where the DNA matches it firmly. The size field is filled for only some rows; it gives once, few, many or a size class.

j_call: TRBJ2-1
v_call: TRBV7-3
d_call: NA
clone_size: few
cdr3_nt: TGTGCCAGCAGCCTACAGGGATTGGGGGAGCAGTTCTTC
cdr3_aa: CASSLQGLGEQFF

j_call: TRBJ2-1
v_call: TRBV7-2
d_call: NA
clone_size: NA
cdr3_nt: TGTGCCAGCAGCTTAGTCGCTAGCGTGGGCAATGAGCAGTTCTTC
cdr3_aa: CASSLVASVGNEQFF

j_call: TRBJ1-1
v_call: TRBV29-1
d_call: NA
clone_size: NA
cdr3_nt: TGCAGCGTTGGAATATCCGGGGGAGCAATGAACACTGAAGCTTTCTTT
cdr3_aa: CSVGISGGAMNTEAFF

j_call: TRBJ2-4
v_call: TRBV6-5
d_call: NA
clone_size: NA
cdr3_nt: TGTGCCAGCAGTTACTATGGACAGCCGAAGAACATTCAGTACTTC
cdr3_aa: CASSYYGQPKNIQYF

j_call: TRBJ2-3
v_call: TRBV5-6
d_call: NA
clone_size: NA
cdr3_nt: TGTGCCAGCAGCCTGGGACTGAACACAGATACGCAGTATTTT
cdr3_aa: CASSLGLNTDTQYF

j_call: TRBJ2-7
v_call: TRBV7-8
d_call: TRBD1
clone_size: NA
cdr3_nt: TGTGCCAGCAGCTCGACGGGACAGGGGTCCCACGAGCAGTACTTC
cdr3_aa: CASSSTGQGSHEQYF

j_call: TRBJ2-1
v_call: TRBV19
d_call: TRBD2
clone_size: NA
cdr3_nt: TGTGCCAGTAGTCCAAACACAGCGGGGACGCAGTTCTTC
cdr3_aa: CASSPNTAGTQFF

j_call: TRBJ1-6
v_call: TRBV10-3
d_call: NA
clone_size: NA
cdr3_nt: TGTGCCATCAGTCCAGAGGGCCCGAATTCACCCCTCCACTTT
cdr3_aa: CAISPEGPNSPLHF

j_call: TRBJ1-1
v_call: TRBV7-2
d_call: TRBD1
clone_size: once
cdr3_nt: TGTGCCAGCAGCTTAGCAGGGGGCGTCGGGACTGAAGCTTTCTTT
cdr3_aa: CASSLAGGVGTEAFF

j_call: TRBJ2-1
v_call: TRBV28
d_call: TRBD1
clone_size: NA
cdr3_nt: TGTGCCAGCAGTCTGAACAGGGGATGGTCGAATGAGCAGTTCTTC
cdr3_aa: CASSLNRGWSNEQFF

j_call: TRBJ2-7
v_call: TRBV28
d_call: TRBD1
clone_size: NA
cdr3_nt: TGTGCCAGCAGTTTACGACAGGGGCGCTACGAGCAGTACTTC
cdr3_aa: CASSLRQGRYEQYF

j_call: TRBJ2-7
v_call: TRBV5-1
d_call: NA
clone_size: once
cdr3_nt: TGCGCCAGCAGCTTGGTAAACAGGGACTACGAGCAGTACTTC
cdr3_aa: CASSLVNRDYEQYF

j_call: TRBJ1-1
v_call: TRBV6-1
d_call: TRBD1
clone_size: NA
cdr3_nt: TGTGCCAGCAGCTTTCGACAGGGGCCCCAAGAAGCTTTCTTT
cdr3_aa: CASSFRQGPQEAFF

j_call: TRBJ1-1
v_call: TRBV2
d_call: TRBD1
clone_size: few
cdr3_nt: TGTGCCAGCAGGTGGGGACAGGGGAAGGGGGCTTTCTTT
cdr3_aa: CASRWGQGKGAFF

j_call: TRBJ1-2
v_call: TRBV4-3
d_call: NA
clone_size: few
cdr3_nt: TGCGCCAGCAGCCGAGGCTTGGCAGCGGAGAACTATGGCTACACCTTC
cdr3_aa: CASSRGLAAENYGYTF

j_call: TRBJ2-3
v_call: TRBV5-1
d_call: NA
clone_size: NA
cdr3_nt: TGCGCCAGCAGCTTGGCGGCGGGGGCCACAGATACGCAGTATTTT
cdr3_aa: CASSLAAGATDTQYF

j_call: TRBJ2-1
v_call: TRBV6-5
d_call: NA
clone_size: NA
cdr3_nt: TGTGCCAGCAGTTACTCAAGCCTGTCATACAATGAGCAGTTCTTC
cdr3_aa: CASSYSSLSYNEQFF

j_call: TRBJ1-1
v_call: TRBV7-9
d_call: NA
clone_size: NA
cdr3_nt: TGTGCCAGCAGCTTAGGGGGCCAGGGCAGGAACACTGAAGCTTTCTTT
cdr3_aa: CASSLGGQGRNTEAFF

j_call: TRBJ1-4
v_call: TRBV10-1
d_call: NA
clone_size: NA
cdr3_nt: TGCGCCAGCAGTGAGGGGGGGGCGAACGGAAAACTGTTTTTT
cdr3_aa: CASSEGGANGKLFF

j_call: TRBJ1-1
v_call: TRBV7-3
d_call: TRBD1
clone_size: NA
cdr3_nt: TGTGCCAGCAGCCCCTGGACAGGGCAGAACACTGAAGCTTTCTTT
cdr3_aa: CASSPWTGQNTEAFF

j_call: TRBJ2-2
v_call: TRBV27
d_call: TRBD2
clone_size: once
cdr3_nt: TGTGCCAGCAGTTTCGGGAGGGGCACCGGGGAGCTGTTTTTT
cdr3_aa: CASSFGRGTGELFF

j_call: TRBJ1-1
v_call: TRBV6-5
d_call: NA
clone_size: NA
cdr3_nt: TGTGCCACCCTCAGGGGAAACACTGAAGCTTTCTTT
cdr3_aa: CATLRGNTEAFF

j_call: TRBJ2-1
v_call: TRBV11-2
d_call: TRBD2
clone_size: once
cdr3_nt: TGTGCCAGCAGCTACGGGCGGGGGGTTTTCGATGAGCAGTTCTTC
cdr3_aa: CASSYGRGVFDEQFF

j_call: TRBJ1-3
v_call: TRBV5-4
d_call: TRBD1
clone_size: NA
cdr3_nt: TGTGCCAGCAGCTCGGTCGGCAGGGGGGAGACCATATATTTT
cdr3_aa: CASSSVGRGETIYF

j_call: TRBJ1-1
v_call: TRBV7-3
d_call: TRBD1
clone_size: NA
cdr3_nt: TGTGCCAGCAGCTTAACAAAATCAGGGGGGAACACTGAAGCTTTCTTT
cdr3_aa: CASSLTKSGGNTEAFF

j_call: TRBJ1-3
v_call: TRBV11-1
d_call: NA
clone_size: NA
cdr3_nt: TGTGCCAGCAGCTCGGACAGAACTGGAAACACCATATATTTT
cdr3_aa: CASSSDRTGNTIYF

j_call: TRBJ1-1
v_call: TRBV5-1
d_call: TRBD1
clone_size: NA
cdr3_nt: TGCGCCAGCAGCTGGGGACAGGGGGGACTTGAAGCTTTCTTT
cdr3_aa: CASSWGQGGLEAFF

j_call: TRBJ2-2
v_call: TRBV9
d_call: TRBD2
clone_size: NA
cdr3_nt: TGTGCCAGCAGCGTAGAGACTAGCTGGACCGGGGAGCTGTTTTTT
cdr3_aa: CASSVETSWTGELFF

j_call: TRBJ2-1
v_call: TRBV7-6
d_call: NA
clone_size: few
cdr3_nt: TGTGCCAGCAGCCCTGCCAGGGTCAATGAGCAGTTCTTC
cdr3_aa: CASSPARVNEQFF

j_call: TRBJ1-1
v_call: TRBV28
d_call: NA
clone_size: NA
cdr3_nt: TGTGCCAGCAGTTTGCCGGACAGAGATGCTTTCTTT
cdr3_aa: CASSLPDRDAFF

j_call: TRBJ1-1
v_call: TRBV10-3
d_call: NA
clone_size: NA
cdr3_nt: TGTGCCATCAGTATGCTAGGCCCTGAAGCTTTCTTT
cdr3_aa: CAISMLGPEAFF

j_call: TRBJ1-6
v_call: TRBV28
d_call: NA
clone_size: NA
cdr3_nt: TGTGCCAGCAGTTTATACAGGGCCATCAATTCACCCCTCCACTTT
cdr3_aa: CASSLYRAINSPLHF

j_call: TRBJ2-5
v_call: TRBV19
d_call: TRBD2
clone_size: NA
cdr3_nt: TGTGCCAGTAGTCTTTTGTGGGCGGGGGGTTCGGAGACCCAGTACTTC
cdr3_aa: CASSLLWAGGSETQYF

j_call: TRBJ1-2
v_call: TRBV4-3
d_call: TRBD1
clone_size: NA
cdr3_nt: TGCGCCAGCAGCCTTGTGGGGACAGGGAATGGCTACACCTTC
cdr3_aa: CASSLVGTGNGYTF

j_call: TRBJ1-1
v_call: TRBV7-2
d_call: NA
clone_size: NA
cdr3_nt: TGTGCCAGCAGCTTATGGGGCCCCCAGGCTGAAGCTTTCTTT
cdr3_aa: CASSLWGPQAEAFF

j_call: TRBJ2-3
v_call: TRBV5-1
d_call: TRBD2
clone_size: once
cdr3_nt: TGCGCCAGCAGCTTGGGGGCTAGCGGGGCCCTTGCAGATACGCAGTATTTT
cdr3_aa: CASSLGASGALADTQYF